The rows below give T cell receptor beta chains drawn from one sample of a study of OX40 agonist ivuxolimab in advanced cancers. Method: immunoSEQ multiplex PCR; TCRdb's copy keeps in-frame clones and lacks some. The sample has under 25,000 clones, 84% seen once; the top ten hold 16%. The source was CD4+ or CD8+ T cells sorted from blood, collected in a trial of the OX40 agonist ivuxolimab. These receptors all come from an adult with an advanced solid tumor such as melanoma, head and neck, liver or kidney cancer. The CDR3 runs from the conserved cysteine through the conserved F or W. The D gene is left open where the match is weak. Clone size appears in some rows only: once, few, many, or a class for an expanded clone.

V gene,D gene,clone size,J gene,CDR3 protein,CDR3 DNA
TRBV27,.,few,TRBJ1-1,CASSFPESTEAFF,TGTGCCAGCAGTTTCCCGGAGAGCACTGAAGCTTTCTTT
TRBV4-2,.,once,TRBJ1-1,CASSQLGDTEAFF,TGTGCCAGCAGCCAATTGGGAGACACTGAAGCTTTCTTT
TRBV7-9,TRBD1,.,TRBJ1-2,CASSLRGTGLNYGYTF,TGTGCCAGCAGCTTAAGGGGGACAGGACTTAACTATGGCTACACCTTC
TRBV20-1,.,.,TRBJ2-7,CSATGHNEQYF,TGCAGTGCAACAGGGCACAACGAGCAGTACTTC
TRBV7-6,.,once,TRBJ2-3,CASSLGGGRTDTQYF,TGTGCCAGCAGCCTGGGGGGCGGGAGAACAGATACGCAGTATTTT
TRBV18,TRBD2,.,TRBJ2-2,CASSKTSGGNTGELFF,TGTGCCAGCTCGAAGACTAGCGGCGGGAACACCGGGGAGCTGTTTTTT
TRBV15,TRBD2,.,TRBJ2-3,CATSTWGLAGAMQYF,TGTGCCACCAGCACGTGGGGACTAGCGGGGGCAATGCAGTATTTT
TRBV6-5,.,.,TRBJ2-7,CASTASGGSYEQYF,TGTGCCAGCACCGCGTCGGGCGGATCTTACGAGCAGTACTTC
TRBV7-9,.,.,TRBJ2-7,CASSPPGGGYEQYF,TGTGCCAGCAGTCCACCAGGAGGGGGGTACGAGCAGTACTTC
TRBV2,.,once,TRBJ2-3,CASSEGRDTDTQYF,TGTGCCAGCAGCGAAGGGCGGGACACAGATACGCAGTATTTT
TRBV7-6,.,.,TRBJ2-7,CASSRPPDGAYEQYF,TGTGCCAGCAGCCGACCCCCGGATGGAGCCTACGAGCAGTACTTC
TRBV11-1,.,.,TRBJ1-2,CASSPSPLGDPTGYGYTF,TGTGCCAGCAGCCCATCCCCGCTAGGGGACCCGACAGGCTACGGCTACACCTTC
TRBV7-6,TRBD1,.,TRBJ1-5,CASSLVPTGPQPQHF,TGTGCCAGCAGCTTAGTCCCGACAGGGCCTCAGCCCCAGCATTTT
TRBV5-4,TRBD1,.,TRBJ1-2,CASSGGGTGDGYTF,TGTGCCAGCAGCGGAGGAGGGACAGGGGATGGCTACACCTTC
TRBV7-7,TRBD1,.,TRBJ2-5,CASSLEQGWAQYF,TGTGCTAGCAGCTTAGAACAGGGGTGGGCCCAGTACTTC
TRBV19,.,.,TRBJ2-6,CASSIEGPGSGANVLTF,TGTGCCAGTAGTATAGAGGGACCTGGCTCTGGGGCCAACGTCCTGACTTTC
TRBV29-1,.,.,TRBJ2-3,CSLSDHTDTQYF,TGCAGCCTAAGCGACCACACAGATACGCAGTATTTT
TRBV5-1,.,.,TRBJ1-1,CASSSFSQNTEAFF,TGCGCCAGCAGCTCCTTTAGCCAGAACACTGAAGCTTTCTTT
TRBV25-1,TRBD1,.,TRBJ2-2,CASSRRTGTNTGELFF,TGTGCCAGCAGCCGGAGGACAGGGACGAACACCGGGGAGCTGTTTTTT
TRBV12-5,.,.,TRBJ1-4,CASGPGSPGEKLFF,TGTGCTAGTGGTCCGGGATCACCGGGTGAAAAACTGTTTTTT
TRBV7-2,.,.,TRBJ2-7,CASSSDRRSMGEQYF,TGTGCCAGCAGCTCCGACAGGAGGTCGATGGGCGAGCAGTACTTC
TRBV9,TRBD2,.,TRBJ2-3,CASSVASGGGTDTQYF,TGTGCCAGCAGCGTAGCTAGCGGGGGGGGCACAGATACGCAGTATTTT
TRBV19,TRBD1,few,TRBJ1-6,CASRTWGQNNSPLHF,TGTGCCAGTAGGACCTGGGGACAGAATAATTCACCCCTCCACTTT
TRBV27,.,once,TRBJ2-1,CASKGRGQGILAGSSYNEQFF,TGTGCCAGCAAGGGCCGGGGACAGGGGATACTAGCGGGAAGCTCCTACAATGAGCAGTTCTTC
TRBV6-5,.,.,TRBJ2-3,CASTRLGGVDTQYF,TGTGCCAGCACCCGACTAGGCGGTGTAGATACGCAGTATTTT
TRBV6-1,.,.,TRBJ1-2,CASSEGILGGRYGYTF,TGTGCCAGCAGTGAGGGGATTCTCGGGGGCCGCTATGGCTACACCTTC
TRBV4-2,TRBD1,.,TRBJ1-6,CASSAHRGRSNSPLHF,TGTGCCAGCAGTGCTCACAGGGGGCGCTCGAATTCACCCCTCCACTTT
TRBV9,.,.,TRBJ2-5,CASSVGSAGETQYF,TGTGCCAGCAGCGTAGGATCCGCGGGAGAGACCCAGTACTTC
TRBV10-3,.,.,TRBJ1-1,CAISESRTAAGAFF,TGTGCCATCAGTGAGTCACGGACTGCCGCTGGAGCTTTCTTT
TRBV7-8,TRBD2,.,TRBJ2-5,CASSIGLAGAGYETQYF,TGTGCCAGCAGCATTGGACTAGCCGGAGCAGGGTATGAGACCCAGTACTTC
TRBV5-4,TRBD2,.,TRBJ2-1,CASSFRAGGILNNEQFF,TGTGCCAGCAGCTTTAGGGCGGGGGGGATCCTGAACAATGAGCAGTTCTTC
TRBV5-6,.,.,TRBJ1-1,CASSTLRVGTEAFF,TGTGCCAGCAGCACCCTCAGGGTGGGGACTGAAGCTTTCTTT
TRBV12-5,.,.,TRBJ2-7,CASGSGLSLWDEQYF,TGTGCTAGTGGTTCGGGCTTATCATTGTGGGACGAGCAGTACTTC
TRBV4-3,.,.,TRBJ2-3,CASRGQSTDTQYF,TGCGCCAGCAGAGGGCAGAGCACAGATACGCAGTATTTT
TRBV7-2,.,once,TRBJ2-7,CASSLAGSHEQYF,TGTGCCAGCAGCTTAGCGGGGTCACACGAGCAGTACTTC
TRBV5-1,.,.,TRBJ2-3,CASQVDGSSTDTQYF,TGCGCCAGCCAGGTGGACGGCTCAAGCACAGATACGCAGTATTTT
TRBV5-5,.,.,TRBJ1-5,CASSLIREVGQPQHF,TGTGCCAGCAGCTTAATCAGGGAGGTTGGCCAGCCCCAGCATTTT
TRBV30,.,.,TRBJ1-3,CAWAPTSGNTIYF,TGTGCCTGGGCGCCCACCTCTGGAAACACCATATATTTT
TRBV2,.,few,TRBJ2-7,CASRDRLYEQYF,TGTGCCAGCAGGGACAGACTCTACGAGCAGTACTTC
TRBV27,.,.,TRBJ2-6,CASSSAGANVLTF,TGTGCCAGCAGTTCTGCCGGGGCCAACGTCCTGACTTTC
TRBV11-2,.,.,TRBJ1-1,CASCRSARNTEAFF,TGTGCCAGCTGCCGTTCGGCCAGGAACACTGAAGCTTTCTTT
TRBV30,.,.,TRBJ1-4,CAWSVRTANYEKLFF,TGTGCCTGGAGTGTAAGAACAGCCAACTATGAAAAACTGTTTTTT
TRBV18,.,.,TRBJ2-5,CASSPPSSRETQYF,TGTGCCAGCTCACCACCGAGTAGCCGAGAGACCCAGTACTTC
TRBV2,.,.,TRBJ1-3,CASTEEGTGNTIYF,TGTGCCAGCACCGAGGAGGGAACCGGAAACACCATATATTTT
TRBV4-1,.,.,TRBJ2-3,CASSREELRADTQYF,TGCGCCAGCAGCCGGGAGGAGCTTCGCGCTGATACGCAGTATTTT
TRBV19,TRBD1,.,TRBJ1-6,CASRTGGRMTPLHF,TGTGCCAGTAGAACAGGGGGAAGGATGACACCCCTCCACTTT
TRBV19,TRBD1,.,TRBJ2-7,CASSIGTGQGFHEQYF,TGTGCCAGTAGTATCGGAACGGGACAGGGTTTTCACGAGCAGTACTTC
TRBV5-4,.,.,TRBJ1-2,CASSSRQDGYTF,TGTGCCAGCAGCTCCAGACAGGATGGCTACACCTTC
TRBV30,TRBD2,.,TRBJ2-1,CAWVSGSTYNEQFF,TGTGCCTGGGTAAGCGGGAGTACCTACAATGAGCAGTTCTTC
TRBV10-2,.,.,TRBJ2-2,CASSERWRLFTGELFF,TGCGCCAGCAGTGAGAGATGGCGGTTGTTCACCGGGGAGCTGTTTTTT
TRBV2,.,.,TRBJ2-3,CASSEAPSSVSTDTQYF,TGTGCCAGCAGTGAAGCTCCCTCTAGCGTTAGCACAGATACGCAGTATTTT
TRBV2,.,.,TRBJ2-1,CASSDRGGEQFF,TGTGCCAGCAGTGACCGCGGCGGTGAGCAGTTCTTC
TRBV4-1,.,.,TRBJ1-1,CASSQEGRGAEAFF,TGCGCCAGCAGCCAAGAGGGGCGAGGAGCTGAAGCTTTCTTT
TRBV11-3,.,.,TRBJ1-1,CASSLGANTEAFF,TGTGCCAGCAGCTTGGGGGCGAACACTGAAGCTTTCTTT
TRBV2,.,.,TRBJ2-2,CASGGQSNTGELFF,TGTGCCAGCGGAGGACAGTCGAACACCGGGGAGCTGTTTTTT
TRBV6-4,.,once,TRBJ1-1,CASSGTHGSEAFF,TGTGCCAGCAGTGGGACACACGGTAGCGAAGCTTTCTTT
TRBV4-3,.,once,TRBJ2-6,CASSSSDGNSGANVLTF,TGCGCCAGCAGCTCGTCGGACGGGAACTCTGGGGCCAACGTCCTGACTTTC